This record looks at one T cell receptor (beta chain) sequence and its context. Its antigen specificity is not known. One base away there is no much larger clone; base qualities are not given. V is clipped by 3 bases and J by 1 base, and the sequence between their germline boundaries is 11 bases long. Reading from cysteine to phenylalanine, the CDR3 counts 15 amino acids. The entry retains the CDR3 DNA only, 45 bases that are in frame from base 1. Via the germline V gene (reference sequence), CDR1 is LNHDA and CDR2 SQIVND. Read against the paper, the sample's time point label means: baseline before first vaccination. Vaccinee samples came from UK trials COV001 and COV002, including a single-blind randomized controlled phase 2/3 trial of AZD1222 (ChAdOx1 nCoV-19) in healthy adults. For TCRbeta chain sequencing, PBMC samples were collected from trial participants at day 0 and at day 28 after the second dose.

The data belong to a study of T cell responses to AZD1222 COVID-19 vaccine (dated by TCRdb to the early 2020s). About the full investigation: Because spike-specific TCR depth and breadth did not differ between the two schedules, AZD1222 recipients who got a second dose at roughly 4 weeks were pooled with those who got a second dose at roughly 12 weeks. TCR sequencing covered over 230 trial participants: 200 to 220 given two doses of AZD1222 and 26 given two doses of MenACWY control vaccine. Trial participants were enrolled by age into 18-55, 56-69 and 70-plus year subgroups, with around 150, 28 and 57 TCR-sequenced participants respectively. The full study reports these points: Because no day 14 peak-response samples were available, the repertoires could be characterized only after the peak T cell response. Conclusions about previously exposed vaccinees are limited because only a handful of AZD1222 recipients were SARS-CoV-2 seropositive at baseline. Participants were mostly white British, with more females than males. The authors suggested clonal diversity may have been underestimated. Nearly half of unique spike-specific TCRs reportedly recognized epitopes outside regions mutated in the B.1.351 and B.1.1.7 variants. The whole spike protein was spanned by vaccine-associated CD4 TCRs, and dominant responses were seen in regions 160-218 and 743-854. In the small 56-69-year group, the increase in depth fell short of significance, most likely because of low power. After two AZD1222 doses, spike-specific TCR breadth and depth were significantly higher than at day 0 and than in MenACWY recipients.

The CDR3 regions of human TCRbeta chains were analyzed by immunosequencing. For the original study's pipeline: TCRs in the repertoires were matched against a reference library of SARS-CoV-2-specific TCRs that had been generated with the MIRA antigen-specificity platform. Breadth was defined as the fraction of unique TCRs that were SARS-CoV-2-associated. Depth was defined as the fraction of total T cells that were SARS-CoV-2-associated. Using the MIRA data, every spike-specific TCR was mapped to the spike region that the TCR reacted to and assigned to either a CD4 or a CD8 class. Log10-transformed breadth and depth values were compared by one-way ANOVA with Sidak's multiple comparisons tests. The clones in this table, taken by TCRdb from immuneACCESS, are in-frame only. Not every clone is retained; where verified, under half of the shortfall comes from an unresolved V gene, and the cause of the rest is unknown. The V and J calls and clone size come from that table; D and trimming were worked out from the DNA. A total of around 99,000 clones appear in this sample, about 88% of them only once. About 15% of the sample belongs to the ten largest clones.

The source was peripheral blood, collected on day 0 of AZD1222 vaccination. The sequence derives from an adult in good health. The rearranged chain carries TRBV19 and TRBJ2-3, with TRBD2 tentatively as D gene (7 bases match). The CDR3 is CASSMWRGRTDTQYF. The nucleotide sequence is given as TGTGCCAGTAGTATGTGGCGGGGGCGCACAGATACGCAGTATTTT.